This TCR beta chain was sequenced during a study of tumor-infiltrating lymphocytes in primary liver carcinoma. Judged by abundance, this clonotype is hyperexpanded. Starting from approximately 500 ng of total RNA, TCR beta cDNA was produced with a primer in the constant region. Slightly modified ARM-PCR, run as three nested multiplex PCR rounds, produced the TCR beta libraries. Primers for the first two PCR rounds were TRBV1-TRBV30 forward primers and a C-beta reverse primer (approximately 10 cycles per round). Via MiXCR, TCRdb re-called the multiplex PCR reads, giving one row per CDR3 protein. The sample lists 55,000 to 70,000 distinct CDR3 sequences, 65% to 80% occurring once. Trimming took 5 bases from V and 5 from J, leaving 18 bases between them. The germline gives CDR1 SGHAT, CDR2 FQNNGV. The CDR3 totals 16 residues. Extraction of RNA together with DNA used about 17-31 mg of unsorted bulk tissue.

The chain joins TRBV11-2 to TRBJ1-4; D gene unclear. Sequenced material: liver tumor tissue from sampling region 2. This sample's subset: tumor region T2, inferior pole. The TCR sequence derives from a man between 40 and 49 years old with primary liver carcinoma and hepatitis B virus infection. CDR3 DNA: TGTGCCAGCAGCAAGACTCCAGGAGGAACAAATGAAAAACTGTTTTTT. This sequence encodes CASSKTPGGTNEKLFF.